This section outlines one T cell receptor (beta chain) sequence together with its context. These data originate in a study of T cell changes during pregnancy in multiple sclerosis. With V trimmed by 5 bases and J by 0 bases, 4 bases remained unmatched. This CDR3 contains 16 residues. Germline V CDR1 and CDR2: MNHEY, SMNVEV (reference sequence). Assay: immunoSEQ multiplex PCR; the TCRdb copy retains only in-frame clones and omits some. The sample holds 100,000 or so clones, about 92% seen once. V gene TRBV27 combines with J gene TRBJ2-6; TRBD1 aligns across 7 bases. This receptor was taken from a female donor with multiple sclerosis, enrolled in a pregnancy study. Source: peripheral blood, taken in the second trimester of pregnancy. The CDR3 sequence: CASSRTGISGANVLTF. CDR3 nucleotide sequence: TGTGCCAGCAGTAGGACAGGCATCTCTGGGGCCAACGTCCTGACTTTC.